These 10 T cell receptor beta chains originate from one sample sequenced in a study of T cell repertoires in cytomegalovirus infection. A single record per CDR3 protein comes from TCRdb applying MiXCR to the reads. The data show roughly 150,000 distinct CDR3 sequences, roughly a sixth seen once. The specimen was CD8+ T cells from PBMCs. Every receptor here comes from a human donor in good health (CMV status not recorded). Some clones in this sample may be carry-over from other donors' samples.

V and J are TRBV12-3 or TRBV12-4 and TRBJ2-6; no firm D call. The CDR3 loop spans 11 amino acids. The CDR3 bases are TGTGCTATCTCTGGGGCCAACGTCCTGACTTTC. This gives the protein CAISGANVLTF.

This chain joins TRBV7-8 and TRBJ2-3; D is possibly TRBD2 (6 bases). With 11 bases removed from V and 5 bases from J, the gap between germline ends came to 17 bases. Germline CDR1 SGHVS, CDR2 FQNEAQ. The CDR3 totals 13 residues. This chain's CDR3 is CALSTGDGDTQYF. The CDR3 DNA reads TGTGCCCTCTCGACGGGGGACGGAGATACGCAGTATTTT.

This clonotype appeared many times. The chain carries TRBV6-1 and TRBJ2-7; TRBD2 aligns across 11 bases. Looked up from germline, CDR1 is MNHNS and CDR2 is SASEGT. The CDR3 runs 14 residues. With 8 bases clipped from V and 3 bases from J, the junction kept 6 bases outside the gene matches. The CDR3 region is CASGLAGGFYEQYF. In DNA, the CDR3 is TGTGCCAGCGGGCTAGCGGGAGGCTTCTACGAGCAGTACTTC.

This clonotype appeared a few times. CDR3 in amino acids: CASSSRWTGETQYF. The CDR3 DNA reads as TGTGCCAGCAGCTCCCGTTGGACAGGGGAGACCCAGTACTTC. The V and J genes are TRBV7-2 and TRBJ2-5; 8 positions agree with TRBD1. Germline loops: CDR1 SGHTA, CDR2 FQGNSA. Trimming at V came to 4 bases and at J to 5 bases, leaving 6 bases not matched to a gene. The CDR3 length is 14 residues.

This clonotype turned up a few times. This chain uses TRBV7-9 with TRBJ2-3, with D possibly being TRBD1 or TRBD2 (5 bases each). The V gene lost 5 bases and the J gene lost 6 bases, with 15 bases spanning the gap. CDR1 and CDR2 from the germline V gene are SEHNR and FQNEAQ (reference sequence). This CDR3 region has 14 residues. Here the CDR3 reads CASSPRDPPDTQYF. The CDR3 region has the DNA TGTGCCAGCAGCCCCAGGGACCCTCCGGATACGCAGTATTTT.

This clonotype was observed at least ten times. V gene TRBV4-1 combines with J gene TRBJ2-1; maybe TRBD1 (6 bases). Germline V CDR1 and CDR2: MGHRA, YSYEKL. Between the trimmed V and J ends, which lost 2 bases and 10 bases, there was a span of 12 bases. The CDR3 length is 13 residues. CDR3 in DNA: TGCGCCAGCAGCCAATCCGCCAGGGGCGAGCAGTTCTTC. Translating it yields CASSQSARGEQFF.

With regard to this clonotype: One base away lies a much larger clone, so this may be a sequencing read error. The V and J genes are TRBV7-2 and TRBJ1-2; D gene unclear. Germline loops: CDR1 SGHTA, CDR2 FQGNSA. CDR3 size: 14 residues. Deletions cut 5 bases from V and 6 bases from J, with 16 bases between. The CDR3 region has the DNA TGTGCCAGCAGCCGGGGAGAGGGTAGGAATGGCTACACCTTC. This encodes CASSRGEGRNGYTF.

The chain employs TRBV4-3 and TRBJ2-7, with D maybe TRBD1 (6 bases). This CDR3 comprises 15 residues. Germline CDR1 and CDR2: LGHNA and YSLEER. The V gene lost 4 bases and the J gene lost 0 bases, with 13 bases spanning the gap. The CDR3 DNA is TGCGCCAGCAGCCCCTACAGGGTTCTCTCCTACGAGCAGTACTTC. This codes for CASSPYRVLSYEQYF.

This clonotype occurred a few times. This chain links TRBV28 with TRBJ1-3; D ambiguous. This CDR3 has 15 residues. Trimming removed 6 bases from V and 2 bases from J, with 14 bases in between. The V gene's germline CDR1 is MDHEN and CDR2 SYDVKM. This CDR3 is CASSRTVQAGNTIYF. The CDR3 coding sequence is TGTGCCAGCAGCCGAACGGTCCAGGCTGGAAACACCATATATTTT.

This clonotype was detected a few times. The V and J genes are TRBV7-6 and TRBJ2-7, with unresolved D. Per germline, CDR1 SGHVS and CDR2 FNYEAQ. This CDR3 comprises 13 residues. V was trimmed by 0 bases and J by 3 bases, leaving 6 bases between them. The chain's CDR3 is CASSLAYGYEQYF. As DNA, the CDR3 is TGTGCCAGCAGCTTAGCGTATGGCTACGAGCAGTACTTC.